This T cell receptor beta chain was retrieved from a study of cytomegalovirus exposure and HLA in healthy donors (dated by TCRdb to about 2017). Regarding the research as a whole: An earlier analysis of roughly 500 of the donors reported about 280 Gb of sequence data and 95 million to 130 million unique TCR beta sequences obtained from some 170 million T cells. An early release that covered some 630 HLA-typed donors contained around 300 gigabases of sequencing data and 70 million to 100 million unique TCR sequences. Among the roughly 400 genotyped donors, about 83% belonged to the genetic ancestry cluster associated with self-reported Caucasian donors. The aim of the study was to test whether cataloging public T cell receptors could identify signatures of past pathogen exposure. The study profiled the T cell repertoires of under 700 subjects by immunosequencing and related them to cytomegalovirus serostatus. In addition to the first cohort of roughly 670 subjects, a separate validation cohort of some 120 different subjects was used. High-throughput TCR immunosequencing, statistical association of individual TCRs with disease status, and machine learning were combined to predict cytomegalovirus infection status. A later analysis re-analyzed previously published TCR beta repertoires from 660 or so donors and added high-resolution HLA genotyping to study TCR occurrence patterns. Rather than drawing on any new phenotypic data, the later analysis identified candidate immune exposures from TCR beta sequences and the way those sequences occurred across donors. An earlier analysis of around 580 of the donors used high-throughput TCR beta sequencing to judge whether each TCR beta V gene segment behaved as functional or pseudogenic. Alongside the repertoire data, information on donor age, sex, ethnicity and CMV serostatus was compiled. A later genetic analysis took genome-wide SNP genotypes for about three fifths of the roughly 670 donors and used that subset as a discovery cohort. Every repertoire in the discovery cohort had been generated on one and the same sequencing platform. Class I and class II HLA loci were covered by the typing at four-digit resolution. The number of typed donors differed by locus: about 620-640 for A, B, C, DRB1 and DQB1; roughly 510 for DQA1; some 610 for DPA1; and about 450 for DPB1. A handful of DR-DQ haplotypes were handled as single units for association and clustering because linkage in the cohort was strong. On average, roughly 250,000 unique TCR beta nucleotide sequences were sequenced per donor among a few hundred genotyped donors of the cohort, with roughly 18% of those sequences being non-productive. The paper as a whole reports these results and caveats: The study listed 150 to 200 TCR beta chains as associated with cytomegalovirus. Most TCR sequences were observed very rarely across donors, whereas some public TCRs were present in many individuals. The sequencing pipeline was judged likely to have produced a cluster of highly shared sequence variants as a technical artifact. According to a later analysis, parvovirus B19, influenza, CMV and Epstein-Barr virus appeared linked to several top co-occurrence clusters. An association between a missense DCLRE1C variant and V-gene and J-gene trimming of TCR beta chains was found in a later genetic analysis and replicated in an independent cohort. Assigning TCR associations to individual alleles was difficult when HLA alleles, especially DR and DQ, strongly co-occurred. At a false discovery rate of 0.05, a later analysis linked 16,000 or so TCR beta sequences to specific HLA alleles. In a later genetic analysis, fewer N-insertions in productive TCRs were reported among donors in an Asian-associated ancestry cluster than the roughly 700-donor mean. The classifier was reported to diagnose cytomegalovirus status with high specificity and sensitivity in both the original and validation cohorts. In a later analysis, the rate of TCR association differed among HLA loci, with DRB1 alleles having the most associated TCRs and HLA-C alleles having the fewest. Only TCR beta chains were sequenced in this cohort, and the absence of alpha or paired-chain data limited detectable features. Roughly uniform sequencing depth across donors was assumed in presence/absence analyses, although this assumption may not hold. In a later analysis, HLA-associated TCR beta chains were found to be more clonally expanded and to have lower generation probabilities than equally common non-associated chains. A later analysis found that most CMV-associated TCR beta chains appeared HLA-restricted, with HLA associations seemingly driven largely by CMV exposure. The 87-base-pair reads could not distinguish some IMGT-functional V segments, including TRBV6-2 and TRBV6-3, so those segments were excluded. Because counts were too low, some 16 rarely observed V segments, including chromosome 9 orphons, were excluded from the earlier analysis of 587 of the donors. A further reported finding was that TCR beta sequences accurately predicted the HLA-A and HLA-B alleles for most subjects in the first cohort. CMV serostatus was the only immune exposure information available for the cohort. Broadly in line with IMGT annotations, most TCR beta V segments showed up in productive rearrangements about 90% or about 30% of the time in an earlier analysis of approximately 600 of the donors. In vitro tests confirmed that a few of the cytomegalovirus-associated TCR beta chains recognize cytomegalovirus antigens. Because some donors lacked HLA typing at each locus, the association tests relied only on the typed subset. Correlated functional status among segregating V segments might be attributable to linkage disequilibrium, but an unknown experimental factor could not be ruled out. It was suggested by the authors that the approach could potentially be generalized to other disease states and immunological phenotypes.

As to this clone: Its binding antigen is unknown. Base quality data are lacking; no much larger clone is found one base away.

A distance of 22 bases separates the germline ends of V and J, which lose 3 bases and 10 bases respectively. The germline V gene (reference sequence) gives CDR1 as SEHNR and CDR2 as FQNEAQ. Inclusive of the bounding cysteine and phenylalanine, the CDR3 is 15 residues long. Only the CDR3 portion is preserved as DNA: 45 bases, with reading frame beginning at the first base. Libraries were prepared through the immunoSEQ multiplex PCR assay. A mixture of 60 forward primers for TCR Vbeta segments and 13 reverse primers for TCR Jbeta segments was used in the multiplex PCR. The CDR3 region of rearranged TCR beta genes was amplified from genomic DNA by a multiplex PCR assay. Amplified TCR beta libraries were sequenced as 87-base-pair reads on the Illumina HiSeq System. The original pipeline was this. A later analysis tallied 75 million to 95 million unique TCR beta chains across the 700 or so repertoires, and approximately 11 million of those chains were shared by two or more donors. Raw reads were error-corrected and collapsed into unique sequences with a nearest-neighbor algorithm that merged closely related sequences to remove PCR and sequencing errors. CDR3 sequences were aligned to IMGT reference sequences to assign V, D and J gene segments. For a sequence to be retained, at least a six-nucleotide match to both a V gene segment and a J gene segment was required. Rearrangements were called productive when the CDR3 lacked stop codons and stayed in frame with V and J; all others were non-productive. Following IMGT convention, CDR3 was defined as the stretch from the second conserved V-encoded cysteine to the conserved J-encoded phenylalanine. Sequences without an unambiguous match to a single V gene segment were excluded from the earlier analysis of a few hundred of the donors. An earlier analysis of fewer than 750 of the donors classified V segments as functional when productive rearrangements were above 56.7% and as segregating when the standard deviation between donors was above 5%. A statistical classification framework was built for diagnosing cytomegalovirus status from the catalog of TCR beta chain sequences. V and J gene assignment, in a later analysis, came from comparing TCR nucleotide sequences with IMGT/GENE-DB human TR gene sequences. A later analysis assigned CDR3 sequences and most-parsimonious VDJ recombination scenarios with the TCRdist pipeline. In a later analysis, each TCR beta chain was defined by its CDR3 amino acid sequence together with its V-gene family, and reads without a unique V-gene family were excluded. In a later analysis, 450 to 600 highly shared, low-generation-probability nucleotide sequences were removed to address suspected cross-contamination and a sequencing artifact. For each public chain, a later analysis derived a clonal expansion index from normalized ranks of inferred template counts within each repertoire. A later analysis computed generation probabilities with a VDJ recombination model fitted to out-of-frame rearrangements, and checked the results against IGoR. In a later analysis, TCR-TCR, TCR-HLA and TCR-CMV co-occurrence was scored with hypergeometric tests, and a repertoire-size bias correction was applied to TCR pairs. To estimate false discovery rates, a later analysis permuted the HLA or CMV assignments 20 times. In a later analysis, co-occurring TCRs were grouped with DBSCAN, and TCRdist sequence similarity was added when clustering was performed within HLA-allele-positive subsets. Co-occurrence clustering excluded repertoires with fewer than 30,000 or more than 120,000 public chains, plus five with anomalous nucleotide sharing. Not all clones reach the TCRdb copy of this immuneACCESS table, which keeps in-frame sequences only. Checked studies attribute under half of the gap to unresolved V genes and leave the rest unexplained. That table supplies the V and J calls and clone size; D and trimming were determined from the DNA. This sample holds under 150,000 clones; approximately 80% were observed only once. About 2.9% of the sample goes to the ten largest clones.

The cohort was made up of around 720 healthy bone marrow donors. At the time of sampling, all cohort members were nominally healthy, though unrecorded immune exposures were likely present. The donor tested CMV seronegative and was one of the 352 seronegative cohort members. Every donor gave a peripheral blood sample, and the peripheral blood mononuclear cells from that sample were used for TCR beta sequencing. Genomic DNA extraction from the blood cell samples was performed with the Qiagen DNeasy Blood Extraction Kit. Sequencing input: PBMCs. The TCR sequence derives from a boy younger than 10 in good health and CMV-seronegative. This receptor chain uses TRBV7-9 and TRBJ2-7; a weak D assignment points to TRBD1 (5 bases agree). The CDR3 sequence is CASSFRQPGAVRQYF. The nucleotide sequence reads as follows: TGTGCCAGCAGCTTCCGACAGCCCGGCGCCGTGAGACAGTACTTC.